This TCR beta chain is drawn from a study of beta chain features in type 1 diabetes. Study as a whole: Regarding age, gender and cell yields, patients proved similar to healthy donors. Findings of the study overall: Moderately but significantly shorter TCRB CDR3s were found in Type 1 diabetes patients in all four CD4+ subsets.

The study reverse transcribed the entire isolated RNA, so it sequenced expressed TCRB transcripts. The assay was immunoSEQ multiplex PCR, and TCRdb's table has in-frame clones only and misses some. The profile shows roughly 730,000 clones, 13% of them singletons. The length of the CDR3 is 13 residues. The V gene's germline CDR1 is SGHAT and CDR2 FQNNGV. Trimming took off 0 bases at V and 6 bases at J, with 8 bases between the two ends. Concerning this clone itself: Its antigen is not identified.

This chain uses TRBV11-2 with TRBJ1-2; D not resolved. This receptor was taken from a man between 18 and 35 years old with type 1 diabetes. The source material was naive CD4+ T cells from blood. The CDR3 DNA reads TGTGCCAGCAGCTTAGAAGGGTACGATGGCTACACCTTC. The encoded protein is CASSLEGYDGYTF.